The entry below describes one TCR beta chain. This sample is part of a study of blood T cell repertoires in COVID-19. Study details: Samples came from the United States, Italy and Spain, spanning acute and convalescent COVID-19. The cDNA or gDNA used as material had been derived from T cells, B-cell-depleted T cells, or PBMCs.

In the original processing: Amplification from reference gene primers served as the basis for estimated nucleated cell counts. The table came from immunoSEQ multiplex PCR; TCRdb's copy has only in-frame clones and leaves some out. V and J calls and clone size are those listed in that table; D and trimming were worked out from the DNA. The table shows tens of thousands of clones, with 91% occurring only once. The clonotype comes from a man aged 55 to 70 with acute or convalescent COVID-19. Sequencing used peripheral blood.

CDR3 sequence reads: CASMAGGAKLEAFF. DNA for the CDR3: TGTGCCAGTATGGCGGGGGGCGCGAAGTTGGAAGCTTTCTTT. The chain is built from TRBV19 and TRBJ1-1, with D possibly being TRBD1 (6 bases). The CDR3 runs to 14 residues. V dropped 7 bases and J dropped 8 bases, with 20 bases sitting between them. Germline values: CDR1 LNHDA, CDR2 SQIVND (reference sequence). Together with reference TRBV19 and TRBJ1-1, the CDR3 gives the full variable domain: DGGITQSPKYLFRKEGQNVTLSCEQNLNHDAMYWYRQDPGQGLRLIYYSQIVNDFQKGDIAEGYSVSREKKESFPLTVTSAQKNPTAFYLCASMAGGAKLEAFFGQGTRLTVV.